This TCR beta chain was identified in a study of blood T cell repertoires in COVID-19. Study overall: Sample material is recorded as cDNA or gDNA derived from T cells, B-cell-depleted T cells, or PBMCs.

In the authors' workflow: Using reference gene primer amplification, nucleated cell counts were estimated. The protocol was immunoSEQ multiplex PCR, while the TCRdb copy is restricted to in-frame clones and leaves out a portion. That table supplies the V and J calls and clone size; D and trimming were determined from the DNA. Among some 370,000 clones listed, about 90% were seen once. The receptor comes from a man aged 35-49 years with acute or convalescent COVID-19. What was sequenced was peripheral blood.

The CDR3 loop reads CASSLARTGEIMNTEAFF. Written as DNA, the CDR3 is TGTGCCAGCAGCTTAGCCCGGACAGGGGAAATAATGAACACTGAAGCTTTCTTT. The V call is TRBV7-9, the J call TRBJ1-1; TRBD1 aligns across 9 bases. Germline V lookup: CDR1 SEHNR, CDR2 FQNEAQ (reference sequence). The CDR3 contains 18 residues. Trimming took 0 bases from V and 0 from J; bases not matched to a gene: 8. Based on the CDR3 plus reference TRBV7-9 and TRBJ1-1, the full variable domain is DTGVSQNPRHKITKRGQNVTFRCDPISEHNRLYWYRQTLGQGPEFLTYFQNEAQLEKSRLLSDRFSAERPKGSFSTLEIQRTEQGDSAMYLCASSLARTGEIMNTEAFFGQGTRLTVV.